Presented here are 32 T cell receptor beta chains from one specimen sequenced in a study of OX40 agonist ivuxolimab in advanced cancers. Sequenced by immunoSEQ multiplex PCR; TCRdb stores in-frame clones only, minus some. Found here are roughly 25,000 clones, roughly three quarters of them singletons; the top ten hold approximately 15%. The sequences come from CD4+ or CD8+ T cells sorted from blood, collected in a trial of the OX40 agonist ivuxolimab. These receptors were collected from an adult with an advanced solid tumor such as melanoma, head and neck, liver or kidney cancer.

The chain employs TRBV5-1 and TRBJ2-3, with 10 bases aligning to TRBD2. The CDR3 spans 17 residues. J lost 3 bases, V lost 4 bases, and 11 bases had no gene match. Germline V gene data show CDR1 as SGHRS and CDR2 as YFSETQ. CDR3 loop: CASSVLPGLAPTDTQYF. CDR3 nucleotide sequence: TGCGCCAGCAGCGTTCTTCCGGGACTAGCGCCAACAGATACGCAGTATTTT.

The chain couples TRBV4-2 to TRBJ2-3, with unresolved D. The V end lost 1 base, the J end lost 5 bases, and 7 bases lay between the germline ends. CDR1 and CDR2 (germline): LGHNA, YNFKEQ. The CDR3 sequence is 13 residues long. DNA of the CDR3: TGTGCCAGCAGCCAAGTGAAAGGAGATACGCAGTATTTT. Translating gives CASSQVKGDTQYF.

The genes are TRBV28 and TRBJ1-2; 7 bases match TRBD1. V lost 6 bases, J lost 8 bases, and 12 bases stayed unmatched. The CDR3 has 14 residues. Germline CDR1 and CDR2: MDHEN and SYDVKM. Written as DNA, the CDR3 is TGTGCCAGCAGCTTCCAGACAGGGAGATACGGCTACACCTTC. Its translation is CASSFQTGRYGYTF.

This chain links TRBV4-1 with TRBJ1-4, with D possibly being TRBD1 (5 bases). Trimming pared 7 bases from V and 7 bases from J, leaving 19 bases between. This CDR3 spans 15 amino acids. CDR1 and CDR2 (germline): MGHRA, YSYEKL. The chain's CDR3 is CASTSEGLGGEKLFF. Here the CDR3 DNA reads TGCGCCAGCACCTCAGAGGGGCTGGGGGGTGAAAAACTGTTTTTT.

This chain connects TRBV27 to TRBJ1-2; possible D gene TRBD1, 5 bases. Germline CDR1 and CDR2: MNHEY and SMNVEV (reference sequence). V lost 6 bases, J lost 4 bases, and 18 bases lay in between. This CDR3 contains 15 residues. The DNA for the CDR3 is TGTGCCAGCAGCCAAATGGGGCAAGGGTCCTATGGCTACACCTTC. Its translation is CASSQMGQGSYGYTF.

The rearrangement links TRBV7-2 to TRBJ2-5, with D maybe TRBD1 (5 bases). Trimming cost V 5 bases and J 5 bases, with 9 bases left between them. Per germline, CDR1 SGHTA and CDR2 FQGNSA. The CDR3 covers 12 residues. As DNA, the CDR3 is TGTGCCAGCAGCCAAGGGGTCGAGACCCAGTACTTC. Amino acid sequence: CASSQGVETQYF. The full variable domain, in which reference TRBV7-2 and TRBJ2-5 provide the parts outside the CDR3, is GAGVSQSPSNKVTEKGKDVELRCDPISGHTALYWYRQSLGQGLEFLIYFQGNSAPDKSGLPSDRFSAERTGGSVSTLTIQRTQQEDSAVYLCASSQGVETQYFGPGTRLLVL.

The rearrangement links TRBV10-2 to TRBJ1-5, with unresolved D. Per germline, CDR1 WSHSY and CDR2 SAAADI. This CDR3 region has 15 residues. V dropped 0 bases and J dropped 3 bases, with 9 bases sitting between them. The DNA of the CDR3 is TGCGCCAGCAGTGAGTCCGGGGTTTACAATCAGCCCCAGCATTTT. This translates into CASSESGVYNQPQHF.

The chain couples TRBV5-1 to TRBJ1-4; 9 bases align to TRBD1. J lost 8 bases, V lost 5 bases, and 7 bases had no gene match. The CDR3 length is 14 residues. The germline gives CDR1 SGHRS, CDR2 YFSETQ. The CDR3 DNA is TGCGCCAGCAGATCCGGGACAGGGATCGAAAAACTGTTTTTT. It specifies CASRSGTGIEKLFF.

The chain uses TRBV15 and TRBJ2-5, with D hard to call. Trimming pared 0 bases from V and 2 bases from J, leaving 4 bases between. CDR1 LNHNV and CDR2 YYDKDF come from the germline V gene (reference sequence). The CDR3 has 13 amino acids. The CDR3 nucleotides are TGTGCCACCAGCAGAGATCCGCAAGAGACCCAGTACTTC. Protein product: CATSRDPQETQYF.

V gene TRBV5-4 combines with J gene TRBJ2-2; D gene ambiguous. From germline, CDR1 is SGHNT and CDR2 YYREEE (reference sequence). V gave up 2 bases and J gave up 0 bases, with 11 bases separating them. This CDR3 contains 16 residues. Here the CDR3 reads CASSLSAQPNTGELFF. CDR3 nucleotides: TGTGCCAGCAGCTTATCCGCACAACCGAACACCGGGGAGCTGTTTTTT. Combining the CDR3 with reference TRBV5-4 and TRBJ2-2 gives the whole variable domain ETGVTQSPTHLIKTRGQQVTLRCSSQSGHNTVSWYQQALGQGPQFIFQYYREEENGRGNFPPRFSGLQFPNYSSELNVNALELDDSALYLCASSLSAQPNTGELFFGEGSRLTVL.

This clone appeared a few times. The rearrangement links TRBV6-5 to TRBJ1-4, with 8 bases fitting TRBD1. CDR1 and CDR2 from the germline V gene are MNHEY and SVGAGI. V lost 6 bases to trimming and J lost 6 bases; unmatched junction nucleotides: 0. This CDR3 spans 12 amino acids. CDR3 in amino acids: CASRTGDEKLFF. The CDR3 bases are TGTGCCAGCAGGACAGGGGATGAAAAACTGTTTTTT.

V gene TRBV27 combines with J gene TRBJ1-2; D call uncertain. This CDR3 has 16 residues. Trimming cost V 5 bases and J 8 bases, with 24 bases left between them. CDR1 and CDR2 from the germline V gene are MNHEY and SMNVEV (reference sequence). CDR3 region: CASSLTYLSRAGGYTF. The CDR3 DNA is TGTGCCAGCAGTCTTACCTACCTCTCGAGGGCGGGAGGCTACACCTTC.

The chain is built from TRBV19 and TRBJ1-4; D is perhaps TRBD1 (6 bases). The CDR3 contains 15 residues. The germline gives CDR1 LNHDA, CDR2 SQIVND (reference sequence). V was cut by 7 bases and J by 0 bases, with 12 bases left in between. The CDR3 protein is CASKGGTTTNEKLFF. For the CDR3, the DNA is TGTGCCAGTAAGGGGGGTACGACAACTAATGAAAAACTGTTTTTT.

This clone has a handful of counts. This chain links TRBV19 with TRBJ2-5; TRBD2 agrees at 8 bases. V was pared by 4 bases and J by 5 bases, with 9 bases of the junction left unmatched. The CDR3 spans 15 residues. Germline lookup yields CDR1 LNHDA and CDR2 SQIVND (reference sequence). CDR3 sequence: CASSKTRGGRETQYF. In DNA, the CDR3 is TGTGCCAGTAGTAAAACCCGGGGGGGCAGGGAGACCCAGTACTTC. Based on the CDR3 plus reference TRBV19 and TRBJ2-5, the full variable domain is DGGITQSPKYLFRKEGQNVTLSCEQNLNHDAMYWYRQDPGQGLRLIYYSQIVNDFQKGDIAEGYSVSREKKESFPLTVTSAQKNPTAFYLCASSKTRGGRETQYFGPGTRLLVL.

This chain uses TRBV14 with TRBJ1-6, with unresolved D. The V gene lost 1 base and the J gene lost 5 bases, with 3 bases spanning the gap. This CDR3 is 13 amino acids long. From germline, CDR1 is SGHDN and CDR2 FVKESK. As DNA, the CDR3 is TGTGCCAGCAGCCAAGCACATAATTCACCCCTCCACTTT. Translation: CASSQAHNSPLHF. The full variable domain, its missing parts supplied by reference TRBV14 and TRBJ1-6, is EAGVTQFPSHSVIEKGQTVTLRCDPISGHDNLYWYRRVMGKEIKFLLHFVKESKQDESGMPNNRFLAERTGGTYSTLKVQPAELEDSGVYFCASSQAHNSPLHFGNGTRLTVT.

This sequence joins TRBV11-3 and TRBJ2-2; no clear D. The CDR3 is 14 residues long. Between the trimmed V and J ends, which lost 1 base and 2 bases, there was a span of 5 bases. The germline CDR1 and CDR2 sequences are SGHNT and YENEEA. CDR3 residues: CASSLGTNTGELFF. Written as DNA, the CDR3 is TGTGCCAGCAGCTTAGGGACCAACACCGGGGAGCTGTTTTTT.

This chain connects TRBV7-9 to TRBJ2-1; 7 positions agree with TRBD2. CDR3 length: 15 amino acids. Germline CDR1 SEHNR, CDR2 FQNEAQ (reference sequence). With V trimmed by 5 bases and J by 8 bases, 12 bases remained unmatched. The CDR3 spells CASSPSGGPRDEQFF. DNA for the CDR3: TGTGCCAGCAGCCCATCGGGGGGACCTCGCGATGAGCAGTTCTTC.

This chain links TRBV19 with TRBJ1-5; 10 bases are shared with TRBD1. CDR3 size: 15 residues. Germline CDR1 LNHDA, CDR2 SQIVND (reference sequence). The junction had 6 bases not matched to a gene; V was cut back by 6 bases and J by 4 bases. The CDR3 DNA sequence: TGTGCCAGTAGACCAGGGACAGGGGATAATCAGCCCCAGCATTTT. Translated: CASRPGTGDNQPQHF.

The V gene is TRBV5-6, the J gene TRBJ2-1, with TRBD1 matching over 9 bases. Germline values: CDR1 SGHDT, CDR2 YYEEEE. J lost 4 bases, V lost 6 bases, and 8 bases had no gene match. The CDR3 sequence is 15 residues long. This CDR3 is CASTSTGGLYNEQFF. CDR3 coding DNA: TGTGCCAGCACCTCGACAGGGGGGTTATACAATGAGCAGTTCTTC.

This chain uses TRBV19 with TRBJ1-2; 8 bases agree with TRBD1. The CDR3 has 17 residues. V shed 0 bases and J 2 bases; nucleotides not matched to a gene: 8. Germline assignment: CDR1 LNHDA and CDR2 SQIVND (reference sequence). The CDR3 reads CASSIDLPTGVNYGYTF. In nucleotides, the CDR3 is TGTGCCAGTAGTATAGATCTCCCGACAGGGGTGAACTATGGCTACACCTTC.

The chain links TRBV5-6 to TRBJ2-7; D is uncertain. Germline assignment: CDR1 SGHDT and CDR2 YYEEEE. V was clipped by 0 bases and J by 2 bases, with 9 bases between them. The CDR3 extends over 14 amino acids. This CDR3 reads CASSLAQAPYEQYF. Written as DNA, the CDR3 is TGTGCCAGCAGCTTGGCCCAGGCTCCCTACGAGCAGTACTTC. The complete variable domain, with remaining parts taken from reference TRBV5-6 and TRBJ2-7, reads DAGVTQSPTHLIKTRGQQVTLRCSPKSGHDTVSWYQQALGQGPQFIFQYYEEEERQRGNFPDRFSGHQFPNYSSELNVNALLLGDSALYLCASSLAQAPYEQYFGPGTRLTVT.

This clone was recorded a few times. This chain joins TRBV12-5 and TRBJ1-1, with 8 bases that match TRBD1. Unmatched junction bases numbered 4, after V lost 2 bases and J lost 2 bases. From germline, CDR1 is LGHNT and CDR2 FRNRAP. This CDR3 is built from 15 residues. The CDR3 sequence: CASGLRQGFNTEAFF. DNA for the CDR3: TGTGCTAGTGGTTTGCGACAGGGGTTTAACACTGAAGCTTTCTTT.

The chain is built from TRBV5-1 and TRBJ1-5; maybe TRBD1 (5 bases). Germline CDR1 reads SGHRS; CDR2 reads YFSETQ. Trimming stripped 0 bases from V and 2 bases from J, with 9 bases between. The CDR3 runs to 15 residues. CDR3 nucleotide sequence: TGCGCCAGCAGCTTGGAGGGGCAGGGCAATCAGCCCCAGCATTTT. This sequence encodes CASSLEGQGNQPQHF. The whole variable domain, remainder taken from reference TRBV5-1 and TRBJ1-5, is KAGVTQTPRYLIKTRGQQVTLSCSPISGHRSVSWYQQTPGQGLQFLFEYFSETQRNKGNFPGRFSGRQFSNSRSEMNVSTLELGDSALYLCASSLEGQGNQPQHFGDGTRLSIL.

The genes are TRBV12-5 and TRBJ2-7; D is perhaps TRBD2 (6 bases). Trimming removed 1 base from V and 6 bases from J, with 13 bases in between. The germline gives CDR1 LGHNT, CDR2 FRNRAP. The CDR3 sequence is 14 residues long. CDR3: CASGLGGRGSEQYF. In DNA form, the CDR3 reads TGTGCTAGTGGTTTGGGCGGTCGGGGGAGCGAGCAGTACTTC.

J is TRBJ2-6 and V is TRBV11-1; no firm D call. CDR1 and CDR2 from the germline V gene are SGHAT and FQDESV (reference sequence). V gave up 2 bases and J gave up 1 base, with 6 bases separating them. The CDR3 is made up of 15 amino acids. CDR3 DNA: TGTGCCAGCAGCTTAATACAGTCTGGGGCCAACGTCCTGACTTTC. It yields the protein CASSLIQSGANVLTF.

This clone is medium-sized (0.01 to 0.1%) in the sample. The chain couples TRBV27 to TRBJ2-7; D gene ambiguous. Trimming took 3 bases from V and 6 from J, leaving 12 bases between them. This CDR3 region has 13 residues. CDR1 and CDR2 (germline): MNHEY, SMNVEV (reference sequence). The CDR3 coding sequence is TGTGCCAGCAGTTTGAGTGGTGCTCGCGAGCAGTACTTC. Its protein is CASSLSGAREQYF.

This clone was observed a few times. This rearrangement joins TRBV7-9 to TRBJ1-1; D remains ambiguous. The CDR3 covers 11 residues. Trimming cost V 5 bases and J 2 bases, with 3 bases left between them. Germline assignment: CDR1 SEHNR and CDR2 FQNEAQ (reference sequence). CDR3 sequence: CASSANTEAFF. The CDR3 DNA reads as TGTGCCAGCAGCGCCAACACTGAAGCTTTCTTT.

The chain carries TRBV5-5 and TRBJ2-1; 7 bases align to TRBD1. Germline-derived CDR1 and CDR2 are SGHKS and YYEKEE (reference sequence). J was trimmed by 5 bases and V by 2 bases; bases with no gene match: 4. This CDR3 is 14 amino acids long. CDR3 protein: CASSLSTGNNEQFF. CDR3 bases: TGTGCCAGCAGCTTATCGACAGGGAACAATGAGCAGTTCTTC. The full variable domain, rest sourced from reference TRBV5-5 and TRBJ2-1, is DAGVTQSPTHLIKTRGQQVTLRCSPISGHKSVSWYQQVLGQGPQFIFQYYEKEERGRGNFPDRFSARQFPNYSSELNVNALLLGDSALYLCASSLSTGNNEQFFGPGTRLTVL.

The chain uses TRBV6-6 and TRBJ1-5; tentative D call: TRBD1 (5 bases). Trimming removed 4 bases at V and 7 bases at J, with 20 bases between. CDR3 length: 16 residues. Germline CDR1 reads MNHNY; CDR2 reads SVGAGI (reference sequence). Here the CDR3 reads CASSSNRGQYGQPQHF. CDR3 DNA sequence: TGTGCCAGCAGTTCAAACCGAGGACAATATGGCCAGCCCCAGCATTTT.

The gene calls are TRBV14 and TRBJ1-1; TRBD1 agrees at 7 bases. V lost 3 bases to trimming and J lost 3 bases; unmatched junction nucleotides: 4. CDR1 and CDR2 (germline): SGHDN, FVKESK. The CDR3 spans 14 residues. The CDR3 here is CASSHSTGDTEAFF. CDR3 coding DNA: TGTGCCAGCAGCCACTCTACAGGGGACACTGAAGCTTTCTTT.

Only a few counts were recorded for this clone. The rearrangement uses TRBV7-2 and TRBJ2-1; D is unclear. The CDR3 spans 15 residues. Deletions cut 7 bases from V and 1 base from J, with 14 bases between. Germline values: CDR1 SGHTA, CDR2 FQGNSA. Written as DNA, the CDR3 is TGTGCCAGCACCATAAGTCGGGCGTCCTACAATGAGCAGTTCTTC. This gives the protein CASTISRASYNEQFF.

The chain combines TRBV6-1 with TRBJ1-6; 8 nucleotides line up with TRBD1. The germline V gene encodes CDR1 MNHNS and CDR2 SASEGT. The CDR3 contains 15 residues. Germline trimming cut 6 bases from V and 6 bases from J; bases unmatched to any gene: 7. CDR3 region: CASSSDRAFNSPLHF. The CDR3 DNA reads TGTGCCAGCAGCTCGGACAGGGCGTTTAATTCACCCCTCCACTTT.